Listed here are 31 T cell receptor beta chains from one sample, sequenced in a study of PD-1 blockade in classical Hodgkin lymphoma. Described time point: cycle 4 day 1 (C4D1), after about 6 weeks of nivolumab. All the patients suffered relapse after autologous stem cell transplantation, and brentuximab vedotin exposure differed. TCRdb keeps only in-frame clones here, not all; method: immunoSEQ multiplex PCR. This sample has tens of thousands of clones; roughly 90% occur once, and the top ten carry around 25%. The specimen was peripheral blood mononuclear cells (PBMCs), collected before the fourth cycle of nivolumab. The receptor source for this set is a human donor with classical Hodgkin lymphoma.

This clone came up once. This chain links TRBV30 with TRBJ2-7, with 11 bases aligning to TRBD2. This CDR3 contains 14 residues. The junction had 7 bases not matched to a gene; V was cut back by 0 bases and J by 9 bases. Germline V gene data show CDR1 as GTSNPN and CDR2 as SVGIG (reference sequence). The CDR3 loop is CAWSVGLAGGPQYF. CDR3 sequence (DNA): TGTGCCTGGAGTGTGGGGCTAGCGGGGGGACCGCAGTACTTC.

The J gene is TRBJ1-2, the V gene TRBV30; no firm D call. The CDR3 length is 16 residues. Between the trimmed V and J ends, which lost 0 bases and 0 bases, there was a span of 14 bases. Germline V gene sequence: CDR1 GTSNPN, CDR2 SVGIG (reference sequence). The CDR3 reads CAWSVWAGGSNYGYTF. The CDR3 DNA sequence: TGTGCCTGGAGTGTATGGGCAGGCGGTTCTAACTATGGCTACACCTTC.

The sample holds a few counts of this clone. The genes are TRBV30 and TRBJ1-1, with a weak D call TRBD1 (5 bases). Germline V gene data show CDR1 as GTSNPN and CDR2 as SVGIG (reference sequence). This CDR3 is 12 amino acids long. With 3 bases removed from V and 6 bases from J, the gap between germline ends came to 11 bases. The CDR3 region has the DNA TGTGCCTGGAGGGTAGTGGGGGCTGAAGCTTTCTTT. It translates to CAWRVVGAEAFF.

V and J are TRBV2 and TRBJ1-5; possible D gene TRBD1, 6 bases. The CDR3 length is 15 residues. Trimming shortened V by 5 bases and J by 2 bases, and 13 bases separated the two germline ends. The V gene's germline CDR1 is SNHLY and CDR2 FYNNEI. The CDR3 DNA reads as TGTGCCAGCAGTACGGGGGGCCGGGGCAATCAGCCCCAGCATTTT. It is translated as CASSTGGRGNQPQHF.

The rearrangement uses TRBV19 and TRBJ2-7, with D perhaps TRBD2 (7 bases). CDR3 length: 16 residues. Germline V lookup: CDR1 LNHDA, CDR2 SQIVND (reference sequence). V lost 3 bases, J lost 2 bases, and 17 bases lay in between. CDR3 sequence: CASSIRGGDTTYEQYF. CDR3 DNA: TGTGCCAGTAGTATTCGGGGAGGGGACACAACCTACGAGCAGTACTTC.

The chain joins TRBV5-1 to TRBJ2-7, with D perhaps TRBD1 (6 bases). Trimming left V 0 bases short and J 5 bases short, with 9 bases between. Looked up from germline, CDR1 is SGHRS and CDR2 is YFSETQ. The CDR3 loop spans 13 amino acids. This CDR3 is CASSLDRADEQYF. The CDR3 region has the DNA TGCGCCAGCAGCTTGGACAGGGCTGACGAGCAGTACTTC.

The gene calls are TRBV5-6 and TRBJ1-2; a possible D gene is TRBD1 (6 bases). Germline assignment: CDR1 SGHDT and CDR2 YYEEEE. CDR3 length equals 16 residues. Trimming took 1 base from V and 2 from J, leaving 15 bases between them. The CDR3 reads CASSLIRRQENYGYTF. CDR3 DNA sequence: TGTGCCAGCAGCTTGATTCGGCGACAGGAGAACTATGGCTACACCTTC.

The chain has TRBV6-6 and TRBJ1-1, with 7 bases that match TRBD1. The CDR3 extends over 16 amino acids. Germline V gene sequence: CDR1 MNHNY, CDR2 SVGAGI (reference sequence). Unmatched junction bases numbered 6, after V lost 2 bases and J lost 0 bases. CDR3 in amino acids: CASSYDAGQMNTEAFF. Written as DNA, the CDR3 is TGTGCCAGCAGTTACGACGCGGGACAGATGAACACTGAAGCTTTCTTT.

The chain joins TRBV6-6 to TRBJ2-1; 7 positions agree with TRBD1. Germline-derived CDR1 and CDR2 are MNHNY and SVGAGI (reference sequence). The CDR3 spans 15 residues. V lost 2 bases and J lost 2; bases outside the gene matches: 3. The CDR3 DNA follows: TGTGCCAGCAGTTACGCCGGGACAGCCTACAATGAGCAGTTCTTC. It specifies CASSYAGTAYNEQFF.

V gene TRBV2 combines with J gene TRBJ2-3, with D maybe TRBD2 (5 bases). CDR1 SNHLY and CDR2 FYNNEI come from the germline V gene. The CDR3 runs 15 residues. The V end was cut by 2 bases, the J end by 5 bases, with 14 bases between. Here the CDR3 DNA reads TGTGCCAGCAGTGAATGGGCAATCCGGGGAGATACGCAGTATTTT. It yields the protein CASSEWAIRGDTQYF. The full variable domain, with the rest looked up from reference TRBV2 and TRBJ2-3, is EPEVTQTPSHQVTQMGQEVILRCVPISNHLYFYWYRQILGQKVEFLVSFYNNEISEKSEIFDDQFSVERPDGSNFTLKIRSTKLEDSAMYFCASSEWAIRGDTQYFGPGTRLTVL.

The count of this clone is one. V gene TRBV13 combines with J gene TRBJ1-6; D is unresolved. The CDR3 spans 16 residues. With 5 bases removed from V and 0 bases from J, the gap between germline ends came to 11 bases. Looked up from germline, CDR1 is PRHDT and CDR2 is FYEKMQ (reference sequence). CDR3 in amino acids: CASSLGLSSYNSPLHF. CDR3 bases: TGTGCCAGCAGCCTGGGCTTGAGCTCCTATAATTCACCCCTCCACTTT.

With regard to this clone: In the same sample, other DNA sequences code for this CDR3. The rearrangement links TRBV5-1 to TRBJ2-7, with D uncertain. This CDR3 has 12 residues. Germline lookup yields CDR1 SGHRS and CDR2 YFSETQ. Trimming removed 4 bases from V and 1 base from J, with 6 bases in between. The CDR3: CASSLPSYEQYF. The CDR3 DNA follows: TGCGCCAGCAGCCTCCCGTCCTACGAGCAGTACTTC.

The V and J genes are TRBV5-1 and TRBJ1-3; 10 nucleotides align to TRBD1. V was clipped by 7 bases and J by 0 bases; unmatched bases: 13. There are 18 residues in the CDR3. Germline V gives CDR1 SGHRS, CDR2 YFSETQ. CDR3 region: CASGMIPGQGLSGNTIYF. CDR3 DNA: TGCGCCAGCGGAATGATCCCGGGACAGGGGCTCTCTGGAAACACCATATATTTT.

V usage is TRBV6-1 and J usage is TRBJ2-3; D not resolved. V gave up 5 bases and J gave up 3 bases, with 12 bases separating them. Germline-derived CDR1 and CDR2 are MNHNS and SASEGT. The CDR3 runs to 14 residues. CDR3 nucleotides: TGTGCCAGCAGTTGGGTCTCATCTACAGATACGCAGTATTTT. Its protein is CASSWVSSTDTQYF.

This chain links TRBV5-4 with TRBJ2-3; 10 bases fit TRBD1. This CDR3 region has 15 residues. Trimming cost V 4 bases and J 5 bases; bases outside gene matches: 7. Germline V gives CDR1 SGHNT, CDR2 YYREEE (reference sequence). Here the CDR3 reads CASSRDRGLRDTQYF. The DNA of the CDR3 is TGTGCCAGCAGCAGAGACAGGGGGCTTAGAGATACGCAGTATTTT.

The chain links TRBV7-8 to TRBJ2-7, with 10 nucleotides matching TRBD2. Losses at the gene ends were 1 base for V and 2 bases for J; bases not matched to a gene: 8. The CDR3 is made up of 17 amino acids. The germline V gene encodes CDR1 SGHVS and CDR2 FQNEAQ. CDR3 protein: CASSLGLAGGFTYEQYF. The DNA of the CDR3 is TGTGCCAGCAGCTTAGGTTTAGCGGGGGGCTTCACCTACGAGCAGTACTTC.

This chain connects TRBV5-1 to TRBJ2-1; 11 nucleotides agree with TRBD2. V was pared by 0 bases and J by 13 bases, with 6 bases of the junction left unmatched. In germline, CDR1 is SGHRS, CDR2 YFSETQ. CDR3 length: 14 residues. The chain's CDR3 is CASSLGLTSGDQFF. The CDR3 nucleotides read TGCGCCAGCAGCTTGGGACTGACTAGCGGGGACCAGTTCTTC.

This chain links TRBV7-3 with TRBJ2-1; 13 bases map to TRBD2. The CDR3 consists of 15 residues. Germline CDR1 SGHTA, CDR2 FQGTGA. Germline trimming cut 4 bases from V and 7 bases from J; bases unmatched to any gene: 4. The CDR3 reads CASSSGLAGTNEQFF. The CDR3 DNA sequence: TGTGCCAGCAGCTCGGGACTAGCGGGGACTAATGAGCAGTTCTTC. Supplemented by reference TRBV7-3 and TRBJ2-1, the full variable domain reads GAGVSQTPSNKVTEKGKYVELRCDPISGHTALYWYRQSLGQGPEFLIYFQGTGAADDSGLPNDRFFAVRPEGSVSTLKIQRTERGDSAVYLCASSSGLAGTNEQFFGPGTRLTVL.

The chain uses TRBV18 and TRBJ1-2; D uncertain. V was shortened by 3 bases and J by 8 bases, with 13 bases between the two germline ends. This CDR3 comprises 13 residues. Per the germline V gene, CDR1 is KGHSH and CDR2 is LQKENI. This CDR3 is CASSPGQSLGYTF. The CDR3 nucleotides read TGTGCCAGCTCACCTGGCCAGTCGTTAGGCTACACCTTC.

The chain has TRBV30 and TRBJ2-1, with 10 bases matching TRBD2. The junction had 9 bases not matched to a gene; V was cut back by 8 bases and J by 2 bases. The CDR3 consists of 15 residues. CDR1 GTSNPN and CDR2 SVGIG come from the germline V gene (reference sequence). Here the CDR3 reads CARDSGGLTYNEQFF. The CDR3 region has the DNA TGTGCCCGCGATAGCGGGGGGCTAACCTACAATGAGCAGTTCTTC.

The chain has TRBV29-1 and TRBJ2-1; D is uncertain. Germline CDR1 SQVTM, CDR2 ANQGSEA. The CDR3 totals 14 residues. V gave up 0 bases and J gave up 4 bases, with 10 bases separating them. The CDR3 region is CSVEDQQSYNEQFF. The CDR3 DNA reads as TGCAGCGTTGAAGACCAGCAGAGTTACAATGAGCAGTTCTTC.

The V and J genes are TRBV4-1 and TRBJ1-5; D possibly corresponds to TRBD1 (5 bases). The CDR3 runs to 16 residues. Trimming pared 0 bases from V and 4 bases from J, leaving 13 bases between. The germline V gene has CDR1 MGHRA and CDR2 YSYEKL. In DNA, the CDR3 is TGCGCCAGCAGCCAAGATCGGGGACTGCATAATCAGCCCCAGCATTTT. This translates into CASSQDRGLHNQPQHF.

V is TRBV10-1 and J is TRBJ2-2, with D maybe TRBD1 (6 bases). This CDR3 region has 15 residues. Germline values: CDR1 WNHNN, CDR2 SYGVQD (reference sequence). With 5 bases removed from V and 6 bases from J, the gap between germline ends came to 16 bases. CDR3 DNA: TGCGCCAGCAGTCAGCACAGGGTGGTCTCCGGGGAGCTGTTTTTT. Its protein product is CASSQHRVVSGELFF.

The chain links TRBV30 to TRBJ1-1; D might be TRBD1 (6 bases). CDR3 length: 15 residues. The V gene lost 2 bases and the J gene lost 2 bases, with 15 bases spanning the gap. Germline assignment: CDR1 GTSNPN and CDR2 SVGIG (reference sequence). In DNA, the CDR3 is TGTGCCTGGAGTTCTTTAGGGGGAATTAACACTGAAGCTTTCTTT. Its protein product is CAWSSLGGINTEAFF.

V and J are TRBV7-9 and TRBJ2-5, with 9 bases that match TRBD2. The V segment lost 5 bases and the J segment 1 base; nucleotides outside the gene matches: 11. Germline V gene data show CDR1 as SEHNR and CDR2 as FQNEAQ (reference sequence). The CDR3 is 17 residues long. This CDR3 reads CASSSSGLAETQETQYF. CDR3 sequence (DNA): TGTGCCAGCAGCAGTTCGGGACTAGCCGAAACCCAAGAGACCCAGTACTTC.

This chain joins TRBV19 and TRBJ1-5, with D perhaps TRBD1 (6 bases). The V gene's germline CDR1 is LNHDA and CDR2 SQIVND (reference sequence). This CDR3 region has 14 residues. CDR3 amino acids: CGGGRDESNQPQHF. The CDR3 region has the DNA TGTGGGGGGGGGCGAGATGAGAGCAATCAGCCCCAGCATTTT.

The rearrangement joins TRBV28 to TRBJ1-5, with D perhaps TRBD1 (5 bases). This CDR3 comprises 19 residues. CDR1 is MDHEN and CDR2 is SYDVKM in the germline V gene. The ends were cut back, 8 bases at V and 2 bases at J, with 28 bases in the middle. CDR3 DNA sequence: TGTGCCAGCTCACGACCGGACCCAGGGAGGATAGCTGGCAATCAGCCCCAGCATTTT. This translates into CASSRPDPGRIAGNQPQHF.

This chain connects TRBV2 to TRBJ2-7; the D call may be TRBD1 or TRBD2 (6 bases each). Trimming pared 3 bases from V and 0 bases from J, leaving 12 bases between. This CDR3 has 15 amino acids. Germline assignment: CDR1 SNHLY and CDR2 FYNNEI. The DNA for the CDR3 is TGTGCCAGCAGTGATCCCGGGGGCAACTCCTACGAGCAGTACTTC. Residues: CASSDPGGNSYEQYF.

V is TRBV2 and J is TRBJ2-3; D gene uncertain. Germline CDR1 SNHLY, CDR2 FYNNEI. V dropped 11 bases and J dropped 2 bases, with 8 bases sitting between them. The CDR3 is 11 amino acids. CDR3 amino acids: CASGLTDTQYF. The DNA of the CDR3 is TGTGCCTCGGGCCTCACAGATACGCAGTATTTT.

The chain joins TRBV9 to TRBJ2-3; 7 bases fit TRBD2. V shed 3 bases, J shed 0 bases, and the junction held 10 bases outside the gene matches. The germline CDR1 and CDR2 sequences are SGDLS and YYNGEE. The CDR3 covers 17 residues. In DNA, the CDR3 is TGTGCCAGCAGCGGTCGAGCGGGGATACCTAGCACAGATACGCAGTATTTT. This codes for CASSGRAGIPSTDTQYF.

The V gene is TRBV2, the J gene TRBJ1-6; D not resolved. V was pared by 4 bases and J by 5 bases, with 6 bases between. This CDR3 contains 13 residues. Germline loops: CDR1 SNHLY, CDR2 FYNNEI. The CDR3 sequence: CASSGTHNSPLHF. The CDR3 coding sequence is TGTGCCAGCAGTGGTACACATAATTCACCCCTCCACTTT.